The 10 T cell receptor beta chains below all came from one sample that was sequenced in a study of blood T cell repertoires in COVID-19. Profiling relied on immunoSEQ multiplex PCR, and the TCRdb table lists in-frame clones only, not all of them. Of about 300,000 clones listed, just over 85% are singletons. Sequencing was performed on PBMCs or T cells enriched from blood (not recorded which). These receptors were taken from a woman younger than 30 who had recovered from COVID-19.

This chain links TRBV18 with TRBJ1-1; D is possibly TRBD1 (6 bases). Germline CDR1 KGHSH, CDR2 LQKENI. With 3 bases removed from V and 2 bases from J, the gap between germline ends came to 19 bases. This CDR3 has 17 amino acids. The CDR3 here is CASSPRGGGADNTEAFF. CDR3 coding DNA: TGTGCCAGCTCACCCCGTGGCGGGGGGGCGGATAACACTGAAGCTTTCTTT.

The CDR3 reads CASSPLPTSGSYEQYF. DNA of the CDR3: TGCGCCAGCAGCCCCTTACCGACTAGCGGGAGCTACGAGCAGTACTTC. The V call is TRBV4-1, the J call TRBJ2-5; 12 bases agree with TRBD2. The J call may be faulty, since TRBJ2-7 better matches the DNA end. Germline lookup yields CDR1 MGHRA and CDR2 YSYEKL. The CDR3 is made up of 16 amino acids.

The chain couples TRBV5-1 to TRBJ1-4; 7 bases agree with TRBD1. Looked up from germline, CDR1 is SGHRS and CDR2 is YFSETQ. The CDR3 loop spans 14 amino acids. J lost 8 bases, V lost 0 bases, and 4 bases had no gene match. The CDR3 sequence is CASSLGRGDEKLFF. CDR3 nucleotide sequence: TGCGCCAGCAGCTTGGGCAGGGGGGACGAAAAACTGTTTTTT.

The chain combines TRBV7-6 with TRBJ1-6, with D perhaps TRBD1 (5 bases). This CDR3 is built from 17 residues. Germline CDR1 reads SGHVS; CDR2 reads FNYEAQ. Trimming stripped 5 bases from V and 2 bases from J, with 16 bases between. The DNA for the CDR3 is TGTGCCAGCAGCGAAGGGCCGCAGGGTACCTATAATTCACCCCTCCACTTT. Translation: CASSEGPQGTYNSPLHF. Supplemented by reference TRBV7-6 and TRBJ1-6, the full variable domain reads GAGVSQSPRYKVTKRGQDVALRCDPISGHVSLYWYRQALGQGPEFLTYFNYEAQQDKSGLPNDRFSAERPEGSISTLTIQRTEQRDSAMYRCASSEGPQGTYNSPLHFGNGTRLTVT.

The chain carries TRBV3-1 (or the pseudogene TRBV3-2) and TRBJ2-2; D might be TRBD2 (6 bases). V was trimmed by 2 bases and J by 7 bases, leaving 11 bases between them. Germline V gene data show CDR1 as LGHDT and CDR2 as YNNKEL (reference sequence). This CDR3 contains 14 residues. CDR3 sequence: CASSQPGRGGELFF. The CDR3 DNA reads TGTGCCAGCAGCCAACCGGGGCGGGGCGGGGAGCTGTTTTTT.

The gene calls are TRBV5-8 and TRBJ1-2; 7 bases line up with TRBD1. Germline V gene sequence: CDR1 SGHTS, CDR2 YDEGEE. CDR3 length: 14 amino acids. V gave up 4 bases and J gave up 4 bases; unmatched junction bases: 7. The CDR3 region has the DNA TGTGCCAGCAGCGTCAGACAGGGAGGCTATGGCTACACCTTC. Translation: CASSVRQGGYGYTF.

The chain uses TRBV7-3 and TRBJ2-1, with 8 bases lining up with TRBD2. Germline loops: CDR1 SGHTA, CDR2 FQGTGA. This CDR3 contains 15 residues. V was clipped by 5 bases and J by 8 bases; unmatched bases: 11. The CDR3 spells CASSPGLAPMYEQFF. The CDR3 DNA sequence: TGTGCCAGCAGCCCCGGACTAGCCCCTATGTATGAGCAGTTCTTC.

J is TRBJ1-2 and V is TRBV4-1; D is undetermined. With 0 bases removed from V and 5 bases from J, the gap between germline ends came to 10 bases. Germline-derived CDR1 and CDR2 are MGHRA and YSYEKL. CDR3 length: 14 amino acids. CDR3 sequence reads: CASSQEPGRYGYTF. The CDR3 DNA reads TGCGCCAGCAGCCAAGAACCGGGAAGATATGGCTACACCTTC.

The rearrangement links TRBV7-2 to TRBJ1-1; unclear D gene. The germline gives CDR1 SGHTA, CDR2 FQGNSA. This CDR3 comprises 12 residues. Trimming took 6 bases from V and 6 from J, leaving 11 bases between them. The CDR3 DNA reads TGTGCCAGCAGTGCAGGATTCTCTGAAGCTTTCTTT. This gives the protein CASSAGFSEAFF.

This rearrangement joins TRBV2 to TRBJ1-3; D might be TRBD1 (5 bases). The CDR3 consists of 15 residues. Per germline, CDR1 SNHLY and CDR2 FYNNEI. The V and J ends lost 4 bases and 7 bases respectively, with 17 bases between them. Here the CDR3 reads CASSGQKIIANTIYF. Here the CDR3 DNA reads TGTGCCAGCAGTGGACAGAAAATAATCGCCAACACCATATATTTT.